These 8 T cell receptor beta chains were all obtained from the same sample, sequenced in a study of T cells after posttransplantation cyclophosphamide. Clones were read by immunoSEQ multiplex PCR, and TCRdb kept only the in-frame ones, dropping some. The sample includes about 14,000 clones, none of them occurring once. Treatment was busulfan-fludarabine conditioning, a marrow graft, and cyclophosphamide on days +3 and +4. The input for sequencing was PBMCs, taken 1,000 to 1,200 days after allogeneic stem cell transplant with posttransplant cyclophosphamide. All receptors come from a female patient in her forties who received an allogeneic stem cell transplant from a related donor, was CMV-positive, and had no GVHD. Some T cells may be transferred from the graft donor.

The sample holds a few counts of this clone. This chain joins TRBV11-2 and TRBJ1-4, with D possibly matching TRBD1 (5 bases). Germline CDR1 and CDR2: SGHAT and FQNNGV. V was pared by 3 bases and J by 6 bases, with 11 bases between. This CDR3 region has 14 residues. The CDR3 is CASSLAGQHEKLFF. CDR3 in DNA: TGTGCCAGCAGCTTGGCAGGGCAGCATGAAAAACTGTTTTTT.

The table lists this clone with many counts. The V call is TRBV7-2, the J call TRBJ2-3; the match to TRBD1 covers 11 bases. This CDR3 has 14 residues. Per the germline V gene, CDR1 is SGHTA and CDR2 is FQGNSA. J lost 4 bases, V lost 8 bases, and 5 bases had no gene match. CDR3 sequence (DNA): TGTGCCAGCGTAGGACAGGGGGCAGCAGATACGCAGTATTTT. This codes for CASVGQGAADTQYF.

In this sample, this clone turned up many times. The chain couples TRBV5-5 to TRBJ2-2; 11 bases align to TRBD1. Germline V gives CDR1 SGHKS, CDR2 YYEKEE (reference sequence). The CDR3 runs to 15 residues. Unmatched junction bases numbered 4, after V lost 4 bases and J lost 5 bases. The CDR3 spells CASSIGQGATGELFF. The CDR3 DNA reads TGTGCCAGCAGCATTGGACAGGGGGCGACCGGGGAGCTGTTTTTT.

This clone was recorded many times. This chain connects TRBV19 to TRBJ1-2; 7 positions match TRBD1. The germline V gene encodes CDR1 LNHDA and CDR2 SQIVND (reference sequence). The length of the CDR3 is 14 residues. V shed 3 bases, J shed 8 bases, and the junction held 9 bases outside the gene matches. CDR3 nucleotide sequence: TGTGCCAGTAGTATGGGAGAGGGGGCGAAAGGCTACACCTTC. Amino acids: CASSMGEGAKGYTF. Full variable domain (rest looked up from reference TRBV19 and TRBJ1-2): DGGITQSPKYLFRKEGQNVTLSCEQNLNHDAMYWYRQDPGQGLRLIYYSQIVNDFQKGDIAEGYSVSREKKESFPLTVTSAQKNPTAFYLCASSMGEGAKGYTFGSGTRLTVV.

The chain carries TRBV5-1 and TRBJ2-5; 9 bases are a match to TRBD2. V was pared by 0 bases and J by 1 base, with 7 bases of the junction left unmatched. The CDR3 is 17 residues long. Germline V gene lookup returns CDR1 SGHRS and CDR2 YFSETQ. The CDR3 DNA reads as TGCGCCAGCAGCTTGGGTAGCGGGGGTGTTCTCCAAGAGACCCAGTACTTC. It encodes CASSLGSGGVLQETQYF.

This clone has at least ten counts. The chain is built from TRBV6-1 and TRBJ1-5; 7 bases align to TRBD1. The CDR3 runs 14 residues. With 6 bases clipped from V and 6 bases from J, the junction kept 8 bases outside the gene matches. CDR1 and CDR2 (germline): MNHNS, SASEGT. For the CDR3, the DNA is TGTGCCAGCAGGGAACCGGGACAGCCTCAGCCCCAGCATTTT. Its protein product is CASREPGQPQPQHF.

This clone was counted at least ten times. CDR3 residues: CASSHSIGDGYTF. The DNA for the CDR3 is TGCGCCAGCAGTCATAGTATCGGGGATGGCTACACCTTC. V usage is TRBV4-1 and J usage is TRBJ1-2; D gene unclear. CDR1 is MGHRA, CDR2 YSYEKL, per germline. V lost 6 bases to trimming and J lost 6 bases, with 14 bases between them. The CDR3 length is 13 residues.

This clone was found many times. The chain has TRBV6-5 and TRBJ2-5; 8 bases map to TRBD1. CDR3 length equals 13 residues. Germline CDR1 is MNHEY and CDR2 is SVGAGI. With 8 bases clipped from V and 2 bases from J, the junction kept 4 bases outside the gene matches. The CDR3 sequence is CASWDRIQETQYF. In DNA form, the CDR3 reads TGTGCCAGCTGGGACAGGATTCAAGAGACCCAGTACTTC.